This entry concerns a single T cell receptor beta chain. Its cognate antigen is unknown. The source of the sample is a study of T cell responses to AZD1222 COVID-19 vaccine. Study conclusions and caveats: The repertoires were collected only after the peak T cell response.

CDR3 size: 16 residues. V shed 0 bases, J shed 1 base, and the junction held 2 bases outside the gene matches. Germline V lookup: CDR1 MNHNS, CDR2 SASEGT. The repertoire was sequenced with immunoSEQ multiplex PCR; TCRdb's copy has only in-frame clones and lacks some. The sample shows about 130,000 clones, 70% to 90% of them seen only once. The sequence was obtained from an adult in good health. The V gene is TRBV6-1, the J gene TRBJ1-1, with TRBD1 identical over 10 bases. The starting material was peripheral blood, obtained on day 0 of AZD1222 vaccination. CDR3 DNA: TGTGCCAGCAGTGAAGCGGACAGGGGGGCGAACACTGAAGCTTTCTTT. It codes for CASSEADRGANTEAFF.